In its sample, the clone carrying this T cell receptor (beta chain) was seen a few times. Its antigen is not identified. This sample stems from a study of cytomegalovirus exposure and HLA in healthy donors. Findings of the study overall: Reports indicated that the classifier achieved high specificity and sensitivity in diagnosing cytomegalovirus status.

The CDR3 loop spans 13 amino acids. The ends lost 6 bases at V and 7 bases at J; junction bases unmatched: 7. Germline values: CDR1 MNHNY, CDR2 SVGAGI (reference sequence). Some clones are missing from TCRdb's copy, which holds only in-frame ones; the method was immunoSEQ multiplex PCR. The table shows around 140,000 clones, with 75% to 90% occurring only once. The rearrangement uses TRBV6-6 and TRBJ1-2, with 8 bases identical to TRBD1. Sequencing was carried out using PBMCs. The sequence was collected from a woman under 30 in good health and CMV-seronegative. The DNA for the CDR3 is TGTGCCAGCAGATCGGACAGGGTTAGTGGCTACACCTTC. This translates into CASRSDRVSGYTF.